Described below is a single T cell receptor beta chain sequence and its context. The antigen is undetermined. The CDR3 is 14 residues long. V lost 6 bases to trimming and J lost 10 bases; unmatched junction nucleotides: 9. From germline, CDR1 is MGHDK and CDR2 SYGVNS. For the second PCR, which ran for 7 to 11 cycles, a sample-barcoded 5' primer and a J-beta primer mix were used. TCRdb recomputed calls from the 5' RACE reads with MiXCR, one row per CDR3 protein. This repertoire shows about 1.4 million distinct CDR3 sequences, 55% to 75% found once; its top ten account for about 6.3%. The record originates from a study of blood T cells in healthy people across ages. Study-wide findings and caveats: Among T cells, TCR beta diversity per million cells dropped roughly linearly as age rose.

What was sequenced was blood. The chain combines TRBV25-1 with TRBJ1-6, with TRBD1 matching over 7 bases. The sequence was obtained from a man in his late teens or twenties in good health. The CDR3 DNA reads as TGTGCCAGCAGGTCGACAGGGATCGACTCACCCCTCCACTTT. It translates to CASRSTGIDSPLHF. The entire variable domain, with the rest obtained from reference TRBV25-1 and TRBJ1-6, is as follows: EADIYQTPRYLVIGTGKKITLECSQTMGHDKMYWYQQDPGMELHLIHYSYGVNSTEKGDLSSESTVSRIRTEHFPLTLESARPSHTSQYLCASRSTGIDSPLHFGNGTRLTVT.